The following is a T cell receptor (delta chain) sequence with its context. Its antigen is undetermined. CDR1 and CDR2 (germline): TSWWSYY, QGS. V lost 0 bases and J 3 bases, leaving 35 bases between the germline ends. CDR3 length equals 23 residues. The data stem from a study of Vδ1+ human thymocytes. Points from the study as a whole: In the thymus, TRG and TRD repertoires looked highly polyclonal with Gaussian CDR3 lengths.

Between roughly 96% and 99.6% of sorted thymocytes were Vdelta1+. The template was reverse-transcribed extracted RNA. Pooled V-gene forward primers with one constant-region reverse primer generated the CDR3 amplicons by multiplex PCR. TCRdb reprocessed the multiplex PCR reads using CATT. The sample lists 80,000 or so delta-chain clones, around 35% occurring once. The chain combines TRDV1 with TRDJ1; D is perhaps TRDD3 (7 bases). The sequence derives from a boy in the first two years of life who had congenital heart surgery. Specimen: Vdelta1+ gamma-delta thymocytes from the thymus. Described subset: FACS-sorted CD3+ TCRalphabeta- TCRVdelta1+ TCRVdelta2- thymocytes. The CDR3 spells CALGELSYSPLTGILYPPDKLIF. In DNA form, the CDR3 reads TGTGCTCTTGGGGAACTATCCTACTCTCCCTTAACAGGGATACTGTACCCCCCCGATAAACTCATCTTT.